The next 9 T cell receptor beta chains were all read from a single sample in a study of T cell clonality in common variable immunodeficiency. This table comes from immunoSEQ multiplex PCR, and its TCRdb copy is limited to in-frame clones, with some not included. This repertoire lists roughly 50,000 clones without singletons; roughly 3.4% sits in the top ten. Input material: peripheral blood mononuclear cells. These receptors came from a person aged 18 to 70 in good health.

Many counts were recorded for this clone. The covered CDR3 bases are TGTGCCAGTAGTGAGAACCCCGGGACAGGGTCGTATTCACCC. Translation: CASSENPGTGSYSP. The whole CDR3 sequence reads CASSENPGTGSYSPLHF. The chain is built from TRBV19 and TRBJ1-6, with TRBD1 identical over 9 bases. The CDR3 extends 3 residues past the end of the read, so its final part is completed from the germline J gene. Losses at the gene ends were 5 bases for V and 8 bases for J; bases not matched to a gene: 13. This CDR3 region has 17 residues. From germline, CDR1 is LNHDA and CDR2 SQIVND (reference sequence). Full variable domain (rest looked up from reference TRBV19 and TRBJ1-6): DGGITQSPKYLFRKEGQNVTLSCEQNLNHDAMYWYRQDPGQGLRLIYYSQIVNDFQKGDIAEGYSVSREKKESFPLTVTSAQKNPTAFYLCASSENPGTGSYSPLHFGNGTRLTVT.

This clone was found a few times. With the read ending 3 residues before the CDR3 end, the germline J gene is used to fill in that end. The chain links TRBV7-6 to TRBJ2-7; D gene ambiguous. V was shortened by 5 bases and J by 3 bases, with 11 bases between the two germline ends. The germline CDR1 and CDR2 sequences are SGHVS and FNYEAQ. The length of the CDR3 is 13 residues. The covered CDR3 bases are TGTGCCAGCAGCCAAGGTCGCGGCTACGAG. Its protein is CASSQGRGYE. The entire CDR3 sequence reads CASSQGRGYEQYF.

This clone was counted many times. Read data end 3 residues before the CDR3 end; the end is taken from the germline J gene. J is TRBJ2-5 and V is TRBV19, with 7 bases that match TRBD1. The CDR3 is 14 amino acids. Germline V CDR1 and CDR2: LNHDA, SQIVND (reference sequence). V lost 2 bases to trimming and J lost 2 bases; unmatched junction nucleotides: 2. The covered CDR3 bases are TGTGCCAGTAGTATACAGGGACAGCAAGAGACC. It yields the protein CASSIQGQQET. The whole CDR3 sequence reads CASSIQGQQETQYF.

This clone was recorded at least ten times. Read coverage stops 3 residues before the CDR3 terminus; the germline J gene supplies the remainder. V is TRBV20-1 and J is TRBJ1-2; possible D gene TRBD1, 5 bases. Germline V gene sequence: CDR1 DFQATT, CDR2 SNEGSKA (reference sequence). The CDR3 is made up of 11 amino acids. The part of the CDR3 DNA that was read is TGCAGTGCTAGGGGGGGAGGCGGC. Translating it yields CSARGGGG. The entire CDR3 reads CSARGGGGYTF.

This clone showed up many times. The read falls 3 residues short of the CDR3 end, and the missing part is taken from the germline J gene. V is TRBV19 and J is TRBJ1-3, with 7 bases that match TRBD1. J lost 1 base, V lost 6 bases, and 3 bases had no gene match. Germline V gives CDR1 LNHDA, CDR2 SQIVND (reference sequence). This CDR3 comprises 14 residues. CDR3: CASSIRGSGNTIYF. The covered CDR3 bases are TGTGCCAGTAGCATCAGGGGGTCTGGAAACACC. Using reference TRBV19 and TRBJ1-3 for the parts outside the CDR3, the full variable domain is DGGITQSPKYLFRKEGQNVTLSCEQNLNHDAMYWYRQDPGQGLRLIYYSQIVNDFQKGDIAEGYSVSREKKESFPLTVTSAQKNPTAFYLCASSIRGSGNTIYFGEGSWLTVV.

This clone was seen repeatedly, ten times or more. The read halts 3 residues ahead of the CDR3 end, with the missing end drawn from the germline J gene. This chain connects TRBV20-1 to TRBJ1-5; 8 bases fit TRBD1. Germline CDR1 and CDR2: DFQATT and SNEGSKA (reference sequence). J lost 5 bases, V lost 3 bases, and 3 bases had no gene match. The CDR3 contains 13 residues. The CDR3: CSASTGGYQPQHF. Partial CDR3 DNA: TGCAGTGCTAGCACAGGGGGTTATCAGCCC.

As concerns this clone: The CDR3 goes on 3 residues after the read ends, and that part is filled in from the germline J gene. The chain carries TRBV2 and TRBJ2-2; 9 bases line up with TRBD2. The CDR3 has 14 residues. Per germline, CDR1 SNHLY and CDR2 FYNNEI. V lost 6 bases and J lost 9; bases outside the gene matches: 8. The CDR3 sequence: CASRGLARVRELFF. Partial CDR3 DNA: TGTGCCAGCAGGGGACTAGCAAGAGTCAGGGAG.

There are many counts of this clone. The CDR3 bases that were read are TGTGCCAGCAGCAGACATTTGTACACAGATACG. Amino acids: CASSRHLYTDT. The full CDR3 reads CASSRHLYTDTQYF. V and J are TRBV7-6 and TRBJ2-3; D unclear. The read ends 3 residues shy of where the CDR3 ends; the end is completed using the germline J gene. V was shortened by 5 bases and J by 2 bases, with 11 bases between the two germline ends. The CDR3 is 14 residues long. CDR1 SGHVS and CDR2 FNYEAQ come from the germline V gene.

This clone has at least ten counts. The read gets to within 3 residues of the CDR3 end, and the germline J gene fills in the rest. The chain is built from TRBV19 and TRBJ2-2, with TRBD1 matching over 7 bases. J was trimmed by 7 bases and V by 4 bases; bases with no gene match: 3. The CDR3 spans 13 residues. Germline lookup yields CDR1 LNHDA and CDR2 SQIVND (reference sequence). The covered CDR3 bases are TGTGCCAGTAGTACACAGGGGTTCGGGGAG. It codes for CASSTQGFGE. The whole CDR3 reads CASSTQGFGELFF.